What follows are 10 T cell receptor beta chains derived from one specimen sequenced in a study of blood T cell repertoires in COVID-19. Generated by immunoSEQ multiplex PCR, the TCRdb table keeps only in-frame clones and is missing some. The sample shows tens of thousands of clones, roughly 87% of them seen only once. Sequencing was done on a sample of peripheral blood. The receptors originated from a man in his 60s with acute or convalescent COVID-19.

The chain has TRBV6-5 and TRBJ1-2, with D perhaps TRBD1 (5 bases). This CDR3 is 16 amino acids long. V was trimmed by 0 bases and J by 5 bases, leaving 16 bases between them. CDR1 is MNHEY and CDR2 is SVGAGI in the germline V gene. The CDR3 protein is CASSYSSVKGLYGYTF. The DNA of the CDR3 is TGTGCCAGCAGTTACTCGTCCGTGAAGGGGCTATATGGCTACACCTTC.

In the case of this clone: Other DNA sequences in the same sample also yield this CDR3. CDR3 loop: CASSLAYEQYF. The CDR3 nucleotides are TGTGCCAGCAGCTTGGCTTACGAGCAGTACTTC. The V and J genes are TRBV5-6 and TRBJ2-7; no clear D gene. Germline CDR1 and CDR2: SGHDT and YYEEEE. V was clipped by 0 bases and J by 4 bases, with 2 bases between them. This CDR3 has 11 amino acids.

This clone was seen a handful of times. The chain is built from TRBV5-1 and TRBJ1-1, with TRBD1 matching 7 bases. In germline, CDR1 is SGHRS, CDR2 YFSETQ. This CDR3 region has 13 residues. The V segment lost 5 bases and the J segment 5 bases; nucleotides outside the gene matches: 6. CDR3 loop: CASSEGAHTEAFF. The CDR3 DNA sequence: TGCGCCAGCAGTGAGGGGGCGCATACTGAAGCTTTCTTT.

The chain couples TRBV19 to TRBJ2-7; no clear D. Germline values: CDR1 LNHDA, CDR2 SQIVND (reference sequence). V gave up 0 bases and J gave up 4 bases, with 7 bases separating them. The CDR3 contains 13 residues. For the CDR3, the DNA is TGTGCCAGTAGTATAGATCGAGGATACGAGCAGTACTTC. Its protein is CASSIDRGYEQYF.

The V gene is TRBV7-2, the J gene TRBJ2-1, with 9 positions matching TRBD2. Losses at the gene ends were 6 bases for V and 4 bases for J; bases not matched to a gene: 7. The CDR3 runs to 15 residues. The germline CDR1 and CDR2 sequences are SGHTA and FQGNSA. The CDR3 sequence is CASSLAGSSYNEQFF. In DNA, the CDR3 is TGTGCCAGCAGTCTAGCGGGGAGCTCTTACAATGAGCAGTTCTTC.

This clone was seen a few times. CDR3 sequence reads: CASTDTRYLEAFF. The DNA of the CDR3 is TGTGCCAGCACCGACACACGATACCTTGAAGCTTTCTTT. This chain uses TRBV2 with TRBJ1-1; D not resolved. Germline assignment: CDR1 SNHLY and CDR2 FYNNEI. This CDR3 comprises 13 residues. Deletions cut 7 bases from V and 7 bases from J, with 16 bases between.

The chain couples TRBV7-2 to TRBJ1-1; weak D call: TRBD1 (5 bases). This CDR3 comprises 15 residues. Trimming pared 5 bases from V and 5 bases from J, leaving 18 bases between. CDR1 is SGHTA, CDR2 FQGNSA, per germline. CDR3 protein: CASSPTTGLRTEAFF. The CDR3 DNA reads as TGTGCCAGCAGCCCGACCACAGGTTTGAGGACTGAAGCTTTCTTT.

V gene TRBV2 combines with J gene TRBJ1-4, with D unclear. In germline, CDR1 is SNHLY, CDR2 FYNNEI. With 5 bases removed from V and 7 bases from J, the gap between germline ends came to 11 bases. This CDR3 contains 13 residues. The CDR3 spells CASSHRVGEKLFF. DNA of the CDR3: TGTGCCAGCAGTCACCGGGTTGGTGAAAAACTGTTTTTT.

The chain employs TRBV15 and TRBJ2-6; 8 bases map to TRBD1. V shed 5 bases, J shed 2 bases, and the junction held 2 bases outside the gene matches. Germline V gives CDR1 LNHNV, CDR2 YYDKDF (reference sequence). The CDR3 has 15 amino acids. The CDR3 region is CATSQGAAGANVLTF. The CDR3 nucleotides are TGTGCCACCAGCCAGGGGGCGGCTGGGGCCAACGTCCTGACTTTC.

The chain joins TRBV3-1 (or the pseudogene TRBV3-2) to TRBJ1-3; D perhaps matches TRBD1 (5 bases). V lost 3 bases and J lost 2, with 5 bases in between. The CDR3 runs to 13 residues. In germline, CDR1 is LGHDT, CDR2 YNNKEL (reference sequence). The CDR3 protein is CASSQTAGNTIYF. CDR3 in DNA: TGTGCCAGCAGCCAGACAGCTGGAAACACCATATATTTT.